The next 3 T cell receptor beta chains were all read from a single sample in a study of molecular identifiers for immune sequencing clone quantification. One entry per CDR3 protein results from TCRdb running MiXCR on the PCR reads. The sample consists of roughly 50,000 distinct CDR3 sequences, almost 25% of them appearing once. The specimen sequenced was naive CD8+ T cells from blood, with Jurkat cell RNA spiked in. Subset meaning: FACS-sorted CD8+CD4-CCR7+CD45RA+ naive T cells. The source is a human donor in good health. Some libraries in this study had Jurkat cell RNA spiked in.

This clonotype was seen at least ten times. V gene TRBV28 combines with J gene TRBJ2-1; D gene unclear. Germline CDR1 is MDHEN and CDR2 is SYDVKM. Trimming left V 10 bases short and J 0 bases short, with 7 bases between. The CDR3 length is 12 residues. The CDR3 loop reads CATGASYNEQFF. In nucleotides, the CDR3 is TGTGCCACAGGCGCCTCCTACAATGAGCAGTTCTTC.

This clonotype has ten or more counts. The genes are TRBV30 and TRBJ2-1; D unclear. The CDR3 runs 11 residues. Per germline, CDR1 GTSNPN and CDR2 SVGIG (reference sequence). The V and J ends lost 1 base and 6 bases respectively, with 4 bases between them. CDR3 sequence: CAWSGPNEQFF. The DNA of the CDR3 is TGTGCCTGGAGTGGACCCAATGAGCAGTTCTTC.

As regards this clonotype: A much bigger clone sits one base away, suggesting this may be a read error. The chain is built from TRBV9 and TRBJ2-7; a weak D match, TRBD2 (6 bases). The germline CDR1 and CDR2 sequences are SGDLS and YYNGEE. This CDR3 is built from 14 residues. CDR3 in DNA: TGTCCCAGCAGCCTGGGGGGTTTCTCCTACGAGCAGTACTTC. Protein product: CPSSLGGFSYEQYF. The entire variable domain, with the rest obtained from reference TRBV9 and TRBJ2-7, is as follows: DSGVTQTPKHLITATGQRVTLRCSPRSGDLSVYWYQQSLDQGLQFLIQYYNGEERAKGNILERFSAQQFPDLHSELNLSSLELGDSALYFCPSSLGGFSYEQYFGPGTRLTVT.